This T cell receptor beta chain was recovered during a study of neurological immune-mediated disorders. This CDR3 has 17 residues. Unmatched junction bases numbered 11, after V lost 5 bases and J lost 1 base. Germline assignment: CDR1 SEHNR and CDR2 FQNEAQ (reference sequence). MiXCR, applied by TCRdb to the 5' RACE reads, yields one record per CDR3 protein. The table includes 55,000 to 75,000 distinct CDR3 sequences, roughly 13% detected once. Time point here: longitudinal time-point 1 (baseline). This clonotype was counted ten times or more. The chain combines TRBV7-9 with TRBJ1-1, with 9 bases matching TRBD1. Sequenced: PBMCs. The TCR comes from a female donor with HTLV-1-associated myelopathy (HAM/TSP). DNA of the CDR3: TGTGCCAGCAGCCCCCTGACGGGACAGGGTGCGAACACTGAAGCTTTCTTT. This gives the protein CASSPLTGQGANTEAFF.